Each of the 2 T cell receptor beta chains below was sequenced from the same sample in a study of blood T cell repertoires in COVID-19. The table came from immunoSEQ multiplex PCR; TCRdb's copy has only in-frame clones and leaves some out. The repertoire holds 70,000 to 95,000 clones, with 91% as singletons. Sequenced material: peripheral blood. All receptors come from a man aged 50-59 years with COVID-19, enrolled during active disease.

CDR3 DNA: TGTGCCAGCAGCCAAGGAAGTGCTAGCGGGAGCAGGAGGAATGAGCAGTTCTTC. Encoded protein: CASSQGSASGSRRNEQFF. V gene TRBV3-1 (or the pseudogene TRBV3-2) combines with J gene TRBJ2-1, with 10 bases fitting TRBD2. This CDR3 comprises 18 residues. Germline values: CDR1 LGHDT, CDR2 YNNKEL (reference sequence). V lost 1 base and J lost 7; bases outside the gene matches: 13.

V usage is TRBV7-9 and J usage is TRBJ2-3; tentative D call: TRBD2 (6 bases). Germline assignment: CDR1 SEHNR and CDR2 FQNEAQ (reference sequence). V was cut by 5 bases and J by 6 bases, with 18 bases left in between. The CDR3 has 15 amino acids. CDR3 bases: TGTGCCAGCAGCCTGACTCTTGGACTATCCGATACGCAGTATTTT. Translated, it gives CASSLTLGLSDTQYF.